A selection of T cell receptor beta chains follows, all from one sample in a study of memory CD4+ T cells and cytomegalovirus serostatus. Assay: immunoSEQ multiplex PCR; the TCRdb copy retains only in-frame clones and omits some. Altogether 80,000 or so clones are present, around 80% being singletons, with the ten largest covering just over 2.5%. Sequenced sample: memory CD4+ T cells from blood. The receptors come from an adult in good health and CMV-seropositive. Each CDR3 is given with its conserved first and last residue. The D gene is left open where the match is weak. Size values are once, few and many counts, or a class for expanded clones, and some rows have none.

v_call	j_call	clone_size	d_call	cdr3_aa	cdr3_nt
TRBV11-3	TRBJ1-3	-	-	CASSLQGFTIYF	TGTGCCAGCAGCTTACAGGGATTCACCATATATTTT
TRBV19	TRBJ1-6	-	TRBD1	CASSISRQGPSPLHF	TGTGCCAGTAGTATCAGCAGACAGGGGCCTTCACCCCTCCACTTT
TRBV30	TRBJ1-6	once	-	CAWAGEEDSPLHF	TGTGCCTGGGCAGGGGAGGAGGATTCACCCCTCCACTTT
TRBV6-1	TRBJ1-1	-	-	CASRNPGHNTEAFF	TGTGCCAGCAGGAACCCGGGACACAACACTGAAGCTTTCTTT
TRBV7-2	TRBJ2-3	-	-	CASEVGTSTSTDTQYF	TGTGCCAGCGAGGTCGGGACATCCACAAGCACAGATACGCAGTATTTT
TRBV6-4	TRBJ1-1	-	-	CASSGNRLGEAFF	TGTGCCAGCAGCGGGAACAGGCTAGGGGAAGCTTTCTTT
TRBV5-1	TRBJ2-1	-	TRBD1	CASSTGQGGSYNEQFF	TGCGCCAGCAGCACGGGACAGGGGGGGTCCTACAATGAGCAGTTCTTC
TRBV5-1	TRBJ1-1	few	-	CASSSGRSDTEAFF	TGCGCCAGCAGCTCCGGCAGATCGGACACTGAAGCTTTCTTT
TRBV27	TRBJ1-1	-	-	CASSSGGGTAFF	TGTGCCAGCAGTTCTGGGGGAGGGACAGCTTTCTTT
TRBV18	TRBJ2-3	-	TRBD1	CASSPGQGFTDTQYF	TGTGCCAGCTCACCGGGACAGGGATTCACAGATACGCAGTATTTT
TRBV19	TRBJ1-4	few	TRBD1	CASSTREGAANEKLFF	TGTGCCAGTAGTACGAGAGAGGGGGCGGCAAATGAAAAACTGTTTTTT
TRBV5-1	TRBJ2-1	-	-	CASSLVFSSYNEQFF	TGCGCCAGCAGCTTGGTTTTTTCCTCCTACAATGAGCAGTTCTTC
TRBV28	TRBJ1-6	-	-	CASSLVGGRYNNSPLHF	TGTGCCAGCAGTTTGGTGGGGGGGCGATACAATAATTCACCCCTCCACTTT
TRBV4-3	TRBJ1-5	few	-	CASSQDRGGGPQHF	TGCGCCAGCAGCCAAGATCGCGGGGGAGGGCCCCAGCATTTT
TRBV2	TRBJ1-4	-	-	CASRGSNEKLFF	TGTGCCTCCCGTGGGTCTAATGAAAAACTGTTTTTT
TRBV28	TRBJ2-3	-	TRBD1	CASSLRTGDLDTQYF	TGTGCCAGCAGCCTCCGGACAGGGGATTTGGATACGCAGTATTTT
TRBV18	TRBJ1-2	once	TRBD1	CASSPGTDRLGYGYTF	TGTGCCAGCTCGCCCGGGACAGATCGGCTTGGCTATGGCTACACCTTC
TRBV30	TRBJ1-2	-	-	CAWSRQGKSYGYTF	TGTGCCTGGAGTCGGCAGGGTAAATCCTATGGCTACACCTTC
TRBV19	TRBJ2-2	-	-	CASTPAGRPGAGELFF	TGTGCCAGTACACCAGCGGGGCGACCAGGGGCCGGGGAGCTGTTTTTT
TRBV5-1	TRBJ1-1	-	TRBD1	CASLAGTGNSNTEAFF	TGCGCCAGCTTAGCCGGGACAGGTAATTCTAACACTGAAGCTTTCTTT
TRBV21-1	TRBJ2-2	-	-	CASSKRDGTGDTGELFF	TGTGCCAGCAGCAAAAGGGATGGGACAGGGGACACCGGGGAGCTGTTTTTT
TRBV28	TRBJ2-1	-	-	CASSFSFNEQFF	TGTGCCAGCAGTTTCTCTTTTAATGAGCAGTTCTTC
TRBV5-1	TRBJ1-2	-	TRBD1	CASSTGQGAKLNYGYTF	TGCGCCAGCAGCACCGGACAGGGGGCCAAACTCAACTATGGCTACACCTTC
TRBV10-2	TRBJ2-5	few	-	CASSEGSGEEETQYF	TGCGCCAGCAGTGAGGGTTCGGGAGAGGAAGAGACCCAGTACTTC
TRBV11-3	TRBJ2-2	-	-	CASSPKRDTGELFF	TGTGCCAGCAGCCCCAAAAGGGACACCGGGGAGCTGTTTTTT
TRBV10-1	TRBJ1-2	few	-	CASSENRQHGYTF	TGCGCCAGCAGTGAAAACCGGCAGCATGGCTACACCTTC
TRBV7-2	TRBJ1-4	-	-	CASSLDKRQGREKLFF	TGTGCCAGCAGCTTAGATAAACGCCAGGGGAGGGAAAAACTGTTTTTT
TRBV11-2	TRBJ2-3	-	TRBD2	CASSLVVGRETTDTQYF	TGTGCCAGCAGCTTAGTGGTAGGGCGGGAGACAACAGATACGCAGTATTTT
TRBV4-1	TRBJ1-3	-	TRBD1	CASSPIRQGTIYF	TGCGCCAGCAGCCCGATCCGACAGGGCACCATATATTTT
TRBV13	TRBJ2-2	-	-	CASSLLRETNTGELFF	TGTGCCAGCAGCTTACTTCGGGAGACGAACACCGGGGAGCTGTTTTTT
TRBV7-2	TRBJ2-1	few	-	CASSPQGNINNEQFF	TGTGCCAGCAGCCCACAGGGAAATATAAACAATGAGCAGTTCTTC
TRBV30	TRBJ1-5	-	-	CAWSRSVNQPQHF	TGTGCCTGGAGTAGGTCGGTCAATCAGCCCCAGCATTTT
TRBV5-1	TRBJ2-7	once	-	CASSLGGFSYEQYF	TGCGCCAGCAGCTTGGGAGGTTTCTCCTACGAGCAGTACTTC
TRBV7-2	TRBJ2-2	-	-	CASSFGRPGELFF	TGTGCCAGCAGCTTCGGGCGGCCCGGGGAGCTGTTTTTT
TRBV10-3	TRBJ1-1	-	-	CAISRPGATEAFF	TGTGCCATCAGTAGGCCCGGGGCCACTGAAGCTTTCTTT
TRBV5-5	TRBJ1-5	once	TRBD1	CASSPGTGVFQPQHF	TGTGCCAGCAGCCCCGGGACAGGAGTTTTTCAGCCCCAGCATTTT
TRBV4-1	TRBJ1-3	-	TRBD1	CASSQLKLRQGYSGNTIYF	TGCGCCAGCAGCCAACTTAAACTTCGACAGGGGTACTCTGGAAACACCATATATTTT
TRBV30	TRBJ1-2	-	-	CAEASGPRNYGYTF	TGTGCCGAAGCCAGCGGACCCCGTAACTATGGCTACACCTTC
TRBV5-4	TRBJ2-3	-	TRBD2	CASSLDSGVTDTQYF	TGTGCCAGCAGCTTGGATAGCGGGGTCACAGATACGCAGTATTTT
TRBV5-4	TRBJ1-2	-	TRBD1	CASSLRQGSGYGYTF	TGTGCCAGCAGCCTAAGACAGGGATCAGGATATGGCTACACCTTC
TRBV5-6	TRBJ1-2	-	-	CASSLGDFYGYTF	TGTGCCAGCAGCTTGGGGGACTTCTATGGCTACACCTTC
TRBV7-9	TRBJ2-1	few	TRBD1	CASSVWTGGLPYNEQFF	TGTGCCAGCAGCGTATGGACAGGGGGCCTTCCCTACAATGAGCAGTTCTTC
TRBV7-2	TRBJ2-2	-	TRBD2	CASSLDGRGTGELFF	TGTGCCAGCAGCCTTGACGGGAGGGGCACCGGGGAGCTGTTTTTT
TRBV10-2	TRBJ2-5	-	TRBD2	CASSSAGGQETQYF	TGCGCCAGCAGTAGCGCGGGGGGCCAAGAGACCCAGTACTTC